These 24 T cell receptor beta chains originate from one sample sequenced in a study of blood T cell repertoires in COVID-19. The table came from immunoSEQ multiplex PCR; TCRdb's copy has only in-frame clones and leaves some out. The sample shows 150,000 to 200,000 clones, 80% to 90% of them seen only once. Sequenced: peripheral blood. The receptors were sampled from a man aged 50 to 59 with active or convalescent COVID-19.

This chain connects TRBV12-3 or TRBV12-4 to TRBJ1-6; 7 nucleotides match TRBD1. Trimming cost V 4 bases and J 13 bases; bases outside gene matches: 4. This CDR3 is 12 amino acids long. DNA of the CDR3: TGTGCCAGCAGTTCGTTGGACAGGCCCCTCCACTTT. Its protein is CASSSLDRPLHF.

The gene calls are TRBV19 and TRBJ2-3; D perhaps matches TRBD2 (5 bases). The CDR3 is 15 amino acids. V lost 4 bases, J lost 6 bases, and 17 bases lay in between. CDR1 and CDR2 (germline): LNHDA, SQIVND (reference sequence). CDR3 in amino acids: CASSRKGVSMDTQYF. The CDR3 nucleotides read TGTGCCAGTAGTAGGAAGGGAGTCAGCATGGATACGCAGTATTTT.

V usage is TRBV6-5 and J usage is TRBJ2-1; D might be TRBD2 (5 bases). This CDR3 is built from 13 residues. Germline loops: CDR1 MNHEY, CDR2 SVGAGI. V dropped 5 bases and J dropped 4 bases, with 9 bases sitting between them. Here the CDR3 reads CASSSGDYNEQFF. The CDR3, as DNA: TGTGCCAGCAGTAGCGGAGATTACAATGAGCAGTTCTTC.

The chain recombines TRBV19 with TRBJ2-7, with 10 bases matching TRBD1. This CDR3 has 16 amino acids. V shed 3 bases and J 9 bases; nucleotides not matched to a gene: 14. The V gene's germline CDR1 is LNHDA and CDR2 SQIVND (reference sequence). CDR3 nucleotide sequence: TGTGCCAGTAGTATCGGAACCGGGACAGGGGAGTTCGTGCAGTACTTC. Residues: CASSIGTGTGEFVQYF.

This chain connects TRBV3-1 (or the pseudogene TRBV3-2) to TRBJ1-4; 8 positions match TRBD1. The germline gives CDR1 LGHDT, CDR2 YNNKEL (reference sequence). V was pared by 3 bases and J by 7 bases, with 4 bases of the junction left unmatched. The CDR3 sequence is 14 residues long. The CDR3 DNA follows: TGTGCCAGCAGCCAGGGGACAGGTGGTGAAAAACTGTTTTTT. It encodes CASSQGTGGEKLFF.

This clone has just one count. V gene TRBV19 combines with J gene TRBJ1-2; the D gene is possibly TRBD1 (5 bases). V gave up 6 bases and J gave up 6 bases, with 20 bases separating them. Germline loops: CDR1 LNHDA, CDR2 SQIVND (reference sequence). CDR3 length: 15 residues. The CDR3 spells CASSPGVPGPNGYTF. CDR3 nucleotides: TGTGCCAGTAGCCCGGGGGTCCCGGGACCCAATGGCTACACCTTC.

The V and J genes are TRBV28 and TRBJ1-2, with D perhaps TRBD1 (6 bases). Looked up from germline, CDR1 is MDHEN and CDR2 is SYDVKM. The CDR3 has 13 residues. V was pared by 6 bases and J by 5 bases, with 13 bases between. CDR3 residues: CASRTGRGYGYTF. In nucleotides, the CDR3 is TGTGCCAGCAGAACCGGAAGGGGGTATGGCTACACCTTC.

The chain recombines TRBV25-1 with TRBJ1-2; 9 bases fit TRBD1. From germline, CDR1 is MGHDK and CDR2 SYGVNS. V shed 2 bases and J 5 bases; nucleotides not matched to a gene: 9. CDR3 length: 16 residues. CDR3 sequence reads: CASSEVKNDRGYGYTF. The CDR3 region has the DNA TGTGCCAGCAGTGAAGTCAAAAACGACAGGGGGTATGGCTACACCTTC.

Written as DNA, the CDR3 is TGTGCCAGCAGTTTCTTCCCCCCCCGGGGGGCCGGGAATGAGCAGTTCTTC. This codes for CASSFFPPRGAGNEQFF. The chain couples TRBV27 to TRBJ2-1; possibly TRBD2 for D (7 bases). V lost 3 bases to trimming and J lost 7 bases, with 22 bases between them. The CDR3 is made up of 17 amino acids. Per the germline V gene, CDR1 is MNHEY and CDR2 is SMNVEV (reference sequence).

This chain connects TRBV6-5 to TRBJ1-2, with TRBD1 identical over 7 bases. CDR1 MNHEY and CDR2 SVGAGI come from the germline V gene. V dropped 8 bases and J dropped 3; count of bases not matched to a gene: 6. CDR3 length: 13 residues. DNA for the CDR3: TGTGCCAGCCGGGTGGGACAGTACTATGGCTACACCTTC. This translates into CASRVGQYYGYTF.

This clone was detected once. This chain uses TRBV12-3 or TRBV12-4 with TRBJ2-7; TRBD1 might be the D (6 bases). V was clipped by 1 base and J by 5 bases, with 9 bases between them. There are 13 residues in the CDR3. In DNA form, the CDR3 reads TGTGCCAGCAGTTTAGTCACAGGGAACGAGCAGTACTTC. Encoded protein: CASSLVTGNEQYF.

The CDR3 spells CASSQAALAGDTQYF. CDR3 nucleotides: TGCGCCAGCAGCCAAGCTGCACTAGCGGGAGATACGCAGTATTTT. The chain links TRBV4-3 to TRBJ2-3; 9 bases match TRBD2. The CDR3 extends over 15 amino acids. Germline CDR1 reads LGHNA; CDR2 reads YSLEER. After removal of 1 base from V and 5 bases from J, the junction contained 4 bases not matched to a gene.

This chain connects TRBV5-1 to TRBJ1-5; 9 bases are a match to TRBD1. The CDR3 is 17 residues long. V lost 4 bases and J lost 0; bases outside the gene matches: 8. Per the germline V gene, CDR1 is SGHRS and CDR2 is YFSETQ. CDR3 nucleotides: TGCGCCAGCAGCCCCGGACAGGGGTTAGATAGCAATCAGCCCCAGCATTTT. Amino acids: CASSPGQGLDSNQPQHF.

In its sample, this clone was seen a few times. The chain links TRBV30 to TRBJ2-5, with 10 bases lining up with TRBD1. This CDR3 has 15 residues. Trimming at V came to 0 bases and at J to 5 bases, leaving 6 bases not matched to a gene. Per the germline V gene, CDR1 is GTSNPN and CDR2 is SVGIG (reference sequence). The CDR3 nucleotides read TGTGCCTGGAGTGTTCGACAGGGGGCTAGGGAGACCCAGTACTTC. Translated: CAWSVRQGARETQYF.

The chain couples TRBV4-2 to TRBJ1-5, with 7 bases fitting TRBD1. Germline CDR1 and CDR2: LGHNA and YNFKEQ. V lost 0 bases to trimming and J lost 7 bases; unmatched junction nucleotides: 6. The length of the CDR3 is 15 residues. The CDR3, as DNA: TGTGCCAGCAGCCAAGAGGGAACAGGGGAGCAGCCCCAGCATTTT. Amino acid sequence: CASSQEGTGEQPQHF.

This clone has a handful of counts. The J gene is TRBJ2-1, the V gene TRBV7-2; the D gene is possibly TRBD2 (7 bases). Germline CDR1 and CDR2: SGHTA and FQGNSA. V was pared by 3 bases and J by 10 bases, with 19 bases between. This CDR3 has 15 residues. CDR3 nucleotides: TGTGCCAGCAGCTTCCTTTGGGGGGGCCGGGTCGAGCAGTTCTTC. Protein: CASSFLWGGRVEQFF.

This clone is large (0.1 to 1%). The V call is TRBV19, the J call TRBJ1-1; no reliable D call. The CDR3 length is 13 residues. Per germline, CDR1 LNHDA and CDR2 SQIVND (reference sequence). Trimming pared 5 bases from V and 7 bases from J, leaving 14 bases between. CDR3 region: CASSSPPGGEAFF. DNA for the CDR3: TGTGCCAGTAGTTCTCCTCCGGGTGGTGAAGCTTTCTTT.

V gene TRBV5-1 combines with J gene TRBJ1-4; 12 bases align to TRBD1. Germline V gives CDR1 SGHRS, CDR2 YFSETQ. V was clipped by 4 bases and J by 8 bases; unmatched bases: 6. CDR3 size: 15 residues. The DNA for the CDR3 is TGCGCCAGCAGCGCGGGACAGGGGGCGAGGGAAAAACTGTTTTTT. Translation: CASSAGQGAREKLFF. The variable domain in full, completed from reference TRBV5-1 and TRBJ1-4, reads KAGVTQTPRYLIKTRGQQVTLSCSPISGHRSVSWYQQTPGQGLQFLFEYFSETQRNKGNFPGRFSGRQFSNSRSEMNVSTLELGDSALYLCASSAGQGAREKLFFGSGTQLSVL.

In nucleotides, the CDR3 is TGTGCCAGCAGCGTAGTTCAGGGGGCGTTCGCGCAAGCTTTCTTT. Protein: CASSVVQGAFAQAFF. The rearrangement joins TRBV9 to TRBJ1-1, with 8 bases lining up with TRBD1. The V segment lost 0 bases and the J segment 9 bases; nucleotides outside the gene matches: 10. The CDR3 covers 15 residues. Germline V CDR1 and CDR2: SGDLS, YYNGEE.

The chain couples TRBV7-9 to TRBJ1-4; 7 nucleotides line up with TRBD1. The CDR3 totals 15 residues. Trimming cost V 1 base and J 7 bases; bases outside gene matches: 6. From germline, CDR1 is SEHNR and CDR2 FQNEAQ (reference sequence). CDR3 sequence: CASSLEGARIEKLFF. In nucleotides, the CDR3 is TGTGCCAGCAGCTTAGAGGGGGCGCGTATTGAAAAACTGTTTTTT. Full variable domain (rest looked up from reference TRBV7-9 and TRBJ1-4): DTGVSQNPRHKITKRGQNVTFRCDPISEHNRLYWYRQTLGQGPEFLTYFQNEAQLEKSRLLSDRFSAERPKGSFSTLEIQRTEQGDSAMYLCASSLEGARIEKLFFGSGTQLSVL.

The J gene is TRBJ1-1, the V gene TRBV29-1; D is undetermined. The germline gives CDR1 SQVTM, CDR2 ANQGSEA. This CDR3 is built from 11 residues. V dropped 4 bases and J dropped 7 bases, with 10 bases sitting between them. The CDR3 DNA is TGCAGCGTTGTGACAACCCTTGAAGCTTTCTTT. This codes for CSVVTTLEAFF.

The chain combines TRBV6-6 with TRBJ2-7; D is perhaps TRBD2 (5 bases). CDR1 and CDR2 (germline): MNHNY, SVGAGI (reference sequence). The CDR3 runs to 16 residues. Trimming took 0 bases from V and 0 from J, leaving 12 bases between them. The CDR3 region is CASSYSDLKNSYEQYF. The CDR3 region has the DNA TGTGCCAGCAGTTACTCGGACTTAAAAAACTCCTACGAGCAGTACTTC.

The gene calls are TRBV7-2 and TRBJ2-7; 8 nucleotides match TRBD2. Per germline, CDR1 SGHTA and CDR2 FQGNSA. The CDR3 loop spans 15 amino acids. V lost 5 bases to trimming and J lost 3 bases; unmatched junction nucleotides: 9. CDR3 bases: TGTGCCAGCAGCCAAGCGGCCGGGACTAGCTACGAGCAGTACTTC. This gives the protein CASSQAAGTSYEQYF. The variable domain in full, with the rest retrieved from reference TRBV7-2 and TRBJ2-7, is GAGVSQSPSNKVTEKGKDVELRCDPISGHTALYWYRQSLGQGLEFLIYFQGNSAPDKSGLPSDRFSAERTGGSVSTLTIQRTQQEDSAVYLCASSQAAGTSYEQYFGPGTRLTVT.

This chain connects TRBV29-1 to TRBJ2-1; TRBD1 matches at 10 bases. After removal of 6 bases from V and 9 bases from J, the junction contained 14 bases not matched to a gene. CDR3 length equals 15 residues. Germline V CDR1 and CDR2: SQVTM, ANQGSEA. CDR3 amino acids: CSVGGPGQGFFEQFF. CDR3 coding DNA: TGCAGCGTGGGGGGTCCGGGACAGGGGTTTTTTGAGCAGTTCTTC.